The entry below gives a single TCR beta chain sequence along with its context. The data are from a study of T cell changes during pregnancy in multiple sclerosis. This CDR3 has 14 amino acids. Germline lookup yields CDR1 SGHTS and CDR2 YDEGEE. V lost 4 bases and J 1 base, leaving 11 bases between the germline ends. Generated by immunoSEQ multiplex PCR, the TCRdb table keeps only in-frame clones and is missing some. The profile shows 50,000 or so clones, about 93% of them singletons. The sequence derives from a female donor with multiple sclerosis, enrolled in a pregnancy study. The chain couples TRBV5-8 to TRBJ1-1, with D uncertain. Source: CD4+ T cells from peripheral blood mononuclear cells, taken in the second trimester of pregnancy. DNA of the CDR3: TGTGCCAGCAGCCCGCTCGCGGGGAACACTGAAGCTTTCTTT. The encoded protein is CASSPLAGNTEAFF.